The rows below give T cell receptor beta chains drawn from one sample of a study of cytomegalovirus exposure and HLA in healthy donors. The protocol was immunoSEQ multiplex PCR, while the TCRdb copy is restricted to in-frame clones and leaves out a portion. The repertoire has about 110,000 clones, 70% to 85% of them found once; the top ten carry approximately 2.7%. The sequencing sample was made of PBMCs. Every receptor here comes from a woman aged 18-29 years in good health and CMV-seronegative. The CDR3 runs from the conserved cysteine through the conserved F or W. The D gene is left open where the match is weak. For some rows the clone size is stated as once, few or many, or as a class when expanded; others skip it.

j_call	clone_size	d_call	v_call	cdr3_aa	cdr3_nt
TRBJ2-1	.	.	TRBV4-1	CASSQVAHWEQFF	TGCGCCAGCAGCCAAGTAGCCCACTGGGAGCAGTTCTTC
TRBJ2-1	.	.	TRBV7-9	CASSPWTTGHNEQFF	TGTGCCAGCAGCCCGTGGACTACTGGGCACAATGAGCAGTTCTTC
TRBJ2-7	.	TRBD1	TRBV14	CASSPRQGNEQYF	TGTGCCAGCAGCCCGAGACAGGGAAACGAGCAGTACTTC
TRBJ2-7	.	.	TRBV27	CASSRGTAYEQYF	TGTGCCAGCAGCCGAGGGACTGCCTACGAGCAGTACTTC
TRBJ2-7	.	.	TRBV6-5	CASSSTPDTYEQYF	TGTGCCAGCAGTTCCACGCCGGACACCTACGAGCAGTACTTC
TRBJ2-2	.	TRBD1	TRBV7-8	CASSLRTGGTGELFF	TGTGCCAGCAGCTTAAGGACAGGGGGGACCGGGGAGCTGTTTTTT
TRBJ1-2	.	.	TRBV6-5	CASRAGNNGYTF	TGTGCCAGCAGAGCAGGGAACAATGGCTACACCTTC
TRBJ2-3	.	TRBD1	TRBV4-1	CASSQLQPQGASTDTQYF	TGCGCCAGCAGCCAGCTACAACCACAGGGGGCTAGCACAGATACGCAGTATTTT
TRBJ1-4	.	TRBD1	TRBV11-3	CASSLQGVATNEKLFF	TGTGCCAGCAGCTTACAGGGGGTGGCAACTAATGAAAAACTGTTTTTT
TRBJ2-3	.	TRBD1	TRBV29-1	CSVDRTGSTDTQYF	TGCAGCGTTGACCGGACAGGGAGCACAGATACGCAGTATTTT
TRBJ1-1	once	.	TRBV29-1	CSVARQVGNTEAFF	TGCAGCGTTGCCAGACAGGTGGGGAACACTGAAGCTTTCTTT
TRBJ1-4	.	TRBD1	TRBV7-8	CASSLIRGGLGQKLFF	TGTGCCAGCAGCTTAATCAGAGGAGGTTTGGGACAGAAACTGTTTTTT
TRBJ1-6	few	.	TRBV6-5	CASSYLDTDSPLHF	TGTGCCAGCAGTTACCTGGACACCGATTCACCCCTCCACTTT
TRBJ1-1	.	.	TRBV5-1	CASSLLGHTTTEAFF	TGCGCCAGCAGCTTGCTGGGACATACTACCACTGAAGCTTTCTTT
TRBJ1-5	.	TRBD1	TRBV4-1	CASSQGYRGRPGNQPQHF	TGCGCCAGCAGCCAAGGCTACAGGGGGCGCCCGGGCAATCAGCCCCAGCATTTT
TRBJ2-5	.	TRBD2	TRBV15	CATSRDRREGRETQYF	TGTGCCACCAGCAGAGATAGGCGGGAGGGCCGGGAGACCCAGTACTTC
TRBJ1-3	.	.	TRBV19	CASSIGGRIFSGNTIYF	TGTGCCAGTAGTATCGGGGGAAGAATTTTCTCTGGAAACACCATATATTTT
TRBJ2-2	once	TRBD2	TRBV5-1	CASSPTSGRPGELFF	TGCGCCAGCAGCCCAACTAGCGGGAGACCCGGGGAGCTGTTTTTT
TRBJ2-2	.	.	TRBV5-1	CASSLGGSVNTGELFF	TGCGCCAGCAGCTTGGGTGGTAGCGTGAACACCGGGGAGCTGTTTTTT